Below, one T cell receptor beta chain is given with its context. Germline V lookup: CDR1 KGHSH, CDR2 LQKENI. The length of the CDR3 is 20 residues. V dropped 2 bases and J dropped 5; count of bases not matched to a gene: 18. These data are taken from a study of OX40 agonist ivuxolimab in advanced cancers. Repertoires were generated with immunoSEQ multiplex PCR, while TCRdb's copy carries only in-frame clones and drops some. The sample lists around 19,000 clones; approximately 87% were seen once. V is TRBV18 and J is TRBJ2-7, with 13 bases fitting TRBD2. This specimen consisted of CD4+ or CD8+ T cells sorted from blood, obtained in a trial of the OX40 agonist ivuxolimab. This TCR derives from an adult with an advanced solid tumor such as melanoma, head and neck, liver or kidney cancer. The CDR3 bases are TGTGCCAGCTCACCAATCGGACTAGCGGGAGTTGGAGCATTGGGCGACGAGCAGTACTTC. It translates to CASSPIGLAGVGALGDEQYF.